A selection of T cell receptor beta chains follows, all from one sample in a study of blood T cell repertoires in COVID-19. Assay used: immunoSEQ multiplex PCR; TCRdb lists only in-frame clones, some missing. The table records fewer than 35,000 clones, 70% to 90% of them present only once. Sequencing was done on a sample of peripheral blood. These TCRs come from a man aged 65 to 79 with active COVID-19. CDR3s include the opening cysteine and the closing phenylalanine or tryptophan. A D gene is named only where the DNA matches it firmly. Some rows have no size entry. The others give once, few or many, or a class for an expanded clone.

D gene,clone size,V gene,J gene,CDR3 length,CDR3 DNA,CDR3 protein
.,.,TRBV6-5,TRBJ1-5,15,TGTGCCAGCAGCACCATGGCGGGGAGGACTCAGCCCCAGCATTTT,CASSTMAGRTQPQHF
.,.,TRBV12-3/TRBV12-4,TRBJ2-7,11,TGTGCCAGCAGCAGTTCCTACGAGCAGTACTTC,CASSSSYEQYF
.,once,TRBV27,TRBJ2-3,13,TGTGCCAGCAGACCGAGTGGTACAGATACGCAGTATTTT,CASRPSGTDTQYF
.,.,TRBV24-1,TRBJ2-7,15,TGTGCCACCAGTGAACCGACCCAGCGGTCCTACGAGCAGTACTTC,CATSEPTQRSYEQYF
.,once,TRBV13,TRBJ1-1,15,TGTGCCAGCAGCGCGGGACTTTACGGGAACACTGAAGCTTTCTTT,CASSAGLYGNTEAFF
TRBD1,.,TRBV28,TRBJ2-7,16,TGTGCCAGCAGTAACCCAGGGGGCGGACGGGTCTACGAGCAGTACTTC,CASSNPGGGRVYEQYF
.,.,TRBV6-2/TRBV6-3,TRBJ2-7,11,TGTGCCAGCAGCCTCCTCTACGAGCAGTACTTC,CASSLLYEQYF
TRBD1,.,TRBV5-4,TRBJ2-7,16,TGTGCCAGCAGCTTGGGTGGGGACAGGGGGTTCTACGAGCAGTACTTC,CASSLGGDRGFYEQYF
TRBD2,few,TRBV19,TRBJ2-2,17,TGTGCCAGTAGTATAGAACGAGCGGGGGTAAACACCGGGGAGCTGTTTTTT,CASSIERAGVNTGELFF
TRBD1,few,TRBV5-1,TRBJ2-2,16,TGCGCCAGCAGCTTGGAGGGGACAGGGGGCACCGGGGAGCTGTTTTTT,CASSLEGTGGTGELFF
.,once,TRBV18,TRBJ1-4,14,TGTGCCAGCTCACTTGAAGCCTGGGCTGAAAAACTGTTTTTT,CASSLEAWAEKLFF
TRBD1,.,TRBV27,TRBJ1-6,16,TGTGCCAGCAGTTTATTGGGGGACAGGGCGAATTCACCCCTCCACTTT,CASSLLGDRANSPLHF
TRBD2,.,TRBV28,TRBJ2-7,14,TGTGCCAGCAGTTTAGTTCACGCGGGGGGCGAGCAGTACTTC,CASSLVHAGGEQYF
.,.,TRBV5-1,TRBJ2-2,16,TGCGCCAGCAGCTTGTATTCTGGACAGCACACCGGGGAGCTGTTTTTT,CASSLYSGQHTGELFF
TRBD1,.,TRBV2,TRBJ2-2,15,TGTGCCAGCAAATTCGGGACAGGGACTCCCGGGGAGCTGTTTTTT,CASKFGTGTPGELFF
.,.,TRBV9,TRBJ1-1,13,TGTGCCAGCAGCCCTCGGAGGAACACTGAAGCTTTCTTT,CASSPRRNTEAFF
.,.,TRBV2,TRBJ2-5,12,TGTGCCAGCGGTCCAGTACAAGAGACCCAGTACTTC,CASGPVQETQYF